One TCR beta chain is described in this entry. Its specificity is unknown. J gave up 1 base and V 3 bases, and 12 bases lay outside the gene matches. The CDR3 loop spans 18 amino acids. The germline gives CDR1 KGHDR, CDR2 SFDVKD. From the RT-PCR reads, TCRdb called clonotypes with MiXCR, one entry per CDR3 protein. Here the sample spans 650,000 to 700,000 distinct CDR3 sequences, 15% to 17% being singletons. The data belong to a study of response to subunit inactivated influenza vaccine. General study points: T cells newly recruited by each seasonal influenza vaccination are few, the authors suggested.

The V call is TRBV24-1, the J call TRBJ2-5; the match to TRBD2 covers 8 bases. The specimen was PBMCs from blood, collected 11 to 12 days after vaccination. The sequence was obtained from a man aged 50-60 years who received an inactivated influenza vaccine. The CDR3 protein is CATSDPGLAGGVQETQYF. The CDR3 DNA follows: TGTGCCACCAGTGATCCCGGACTAGCTGGAGGAGTCCAAGAGACCCAGTACTTC.